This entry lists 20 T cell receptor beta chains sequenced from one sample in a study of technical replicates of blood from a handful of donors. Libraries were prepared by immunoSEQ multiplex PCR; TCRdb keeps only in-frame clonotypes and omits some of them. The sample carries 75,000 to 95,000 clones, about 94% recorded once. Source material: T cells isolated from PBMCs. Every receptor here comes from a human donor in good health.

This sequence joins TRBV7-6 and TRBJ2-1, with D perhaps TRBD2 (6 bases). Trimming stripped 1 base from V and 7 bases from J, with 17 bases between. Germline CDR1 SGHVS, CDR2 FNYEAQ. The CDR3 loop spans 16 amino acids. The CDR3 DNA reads TGTGCCAGCAGCTTAGTGGGGACTCCACATTTAAATGAGCAGTTCTTC. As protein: CASSLVGTPHLNEQFF.

The CDR3 here is CASSITDRGTEAFF. As DNA, the CDR3 is TGTGCCAGTAGTATAACCGACAGGGGCACTGAAGCTTTCTTT. This chain joins TRBV19 and TRBJ1-1; 8 nucleotides agree with TRBD1. From germline, CDR1 is LNHDA and CDR2 SQIVND (reference sequence). V shed 2 bases and J 4 bases; nucleotides not matched to a gene: 3. The CDR3 runs 14 residues. Looking up the rest from reference TRBV19 and TRBJ1-1 gives the full variable domain: DGGITQSPKYLFRKEGQNVTLSCEQNLNHDAMYWYRQDPGQGLRLIYYSQIVNDFQKGDIAEGYSVSREKKESFPLTVTSAQKNPTAFYLCASSITDRGTEAFFGQGTRLTVV.

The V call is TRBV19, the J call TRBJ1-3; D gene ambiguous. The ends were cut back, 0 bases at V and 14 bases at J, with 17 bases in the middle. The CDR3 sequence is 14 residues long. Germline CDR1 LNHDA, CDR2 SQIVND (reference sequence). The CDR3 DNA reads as TGTGCCAGTAGTATAGATCTTGGAACAGAAGCCCTATATTTT. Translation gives CASSIDLGTEALYF.

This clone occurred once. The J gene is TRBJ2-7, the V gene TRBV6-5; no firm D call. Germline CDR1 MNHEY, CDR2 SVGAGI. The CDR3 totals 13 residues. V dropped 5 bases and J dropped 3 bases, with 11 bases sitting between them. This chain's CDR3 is CASSPNRYYEQYF. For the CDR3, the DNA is TGTGCCAGCAGTCCTAATCGGTACTACGAGCAGTACTTC.

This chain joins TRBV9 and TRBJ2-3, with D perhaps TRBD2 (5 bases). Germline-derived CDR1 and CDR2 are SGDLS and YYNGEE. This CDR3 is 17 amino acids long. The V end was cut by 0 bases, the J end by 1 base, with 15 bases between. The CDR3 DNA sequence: TGTGCCAGCAGCGTAGCTACTGAGGGTTGGGGCACAGATACGCAGTATTTT. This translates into CASSVATEGWGTDTQYF.

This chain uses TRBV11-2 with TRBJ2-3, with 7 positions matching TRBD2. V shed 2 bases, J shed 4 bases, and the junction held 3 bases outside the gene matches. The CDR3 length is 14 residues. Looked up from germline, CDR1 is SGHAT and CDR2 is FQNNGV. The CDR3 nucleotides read TGTGCCAGCAGCTTATGGGGAGGGGCAGATACGCAGTATTTT. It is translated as CASSLWGGADTQYF.

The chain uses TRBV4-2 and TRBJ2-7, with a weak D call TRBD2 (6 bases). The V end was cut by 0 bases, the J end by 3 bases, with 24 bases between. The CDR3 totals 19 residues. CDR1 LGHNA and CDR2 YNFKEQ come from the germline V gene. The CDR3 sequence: CASSQDWVWVGSPRYEQYF. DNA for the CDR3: TGTGCCAGCAGCCAAGATTGGGTTTGGGTCGGGAGCCCCCGCTACGAGCAGTACTTC.

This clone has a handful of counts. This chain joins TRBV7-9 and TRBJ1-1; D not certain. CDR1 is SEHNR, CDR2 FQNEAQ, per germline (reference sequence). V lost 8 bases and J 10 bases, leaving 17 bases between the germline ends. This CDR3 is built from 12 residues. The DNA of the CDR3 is TGTGCCAGCCGAGGGATGGACGTCGGAGCTTTCTTT. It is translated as CASRGMDVGAFF.

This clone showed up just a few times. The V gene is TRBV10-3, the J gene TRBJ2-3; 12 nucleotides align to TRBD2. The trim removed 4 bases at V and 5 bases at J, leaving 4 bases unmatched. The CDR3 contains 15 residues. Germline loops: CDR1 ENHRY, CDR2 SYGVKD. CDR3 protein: CAISGLAGAQDTQYF. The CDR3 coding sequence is TGTGCCATCAGTGGACTAGCGGGAGCCCAAGATACGCAGTATTTT.

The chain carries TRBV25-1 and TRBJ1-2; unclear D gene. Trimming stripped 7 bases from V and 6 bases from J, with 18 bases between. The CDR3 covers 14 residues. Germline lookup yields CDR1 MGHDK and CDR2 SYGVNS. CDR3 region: CASTGLGFGDGYTF. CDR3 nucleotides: TGTGCCAGCACGGGTCTCGGGTTCGGGGATGGCTACACCTTC.

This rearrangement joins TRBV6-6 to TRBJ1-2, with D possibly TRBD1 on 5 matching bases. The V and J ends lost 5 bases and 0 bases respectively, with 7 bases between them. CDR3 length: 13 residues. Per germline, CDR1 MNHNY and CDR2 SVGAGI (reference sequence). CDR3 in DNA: TGTGCCAGCAGTCCGGACACTAACTATGGCTACACCTTC. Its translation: CASSPDTNYGYTF.

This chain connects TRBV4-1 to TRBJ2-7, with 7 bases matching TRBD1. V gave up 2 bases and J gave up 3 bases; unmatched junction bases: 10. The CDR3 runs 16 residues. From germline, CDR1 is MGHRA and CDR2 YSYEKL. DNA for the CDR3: TGCGCCAGCAGCCAACAATTCGACAGGGCCTACTACGAGCAGTACTTC. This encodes CASSQQFDRAYYEQYF.

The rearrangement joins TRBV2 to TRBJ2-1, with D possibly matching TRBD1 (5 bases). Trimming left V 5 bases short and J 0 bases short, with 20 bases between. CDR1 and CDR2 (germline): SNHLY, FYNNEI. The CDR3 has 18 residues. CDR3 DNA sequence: TGTGCCAGCAGTAAGAATGGGGCCAGACTCCACTCCTACAATGAGCAGTTCTTC. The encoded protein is CASSKNGARLHSYNEQFF.

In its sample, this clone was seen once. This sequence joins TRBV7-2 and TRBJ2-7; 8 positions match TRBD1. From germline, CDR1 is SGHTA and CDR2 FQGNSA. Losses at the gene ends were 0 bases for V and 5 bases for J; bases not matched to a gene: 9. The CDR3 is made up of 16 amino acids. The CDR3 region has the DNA TGTGCCAGCAGCTTAGCGCAGACAGGGGTTTCAAACGAGCAGTACTTC. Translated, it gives CASSLAQTGVSNEQYF.

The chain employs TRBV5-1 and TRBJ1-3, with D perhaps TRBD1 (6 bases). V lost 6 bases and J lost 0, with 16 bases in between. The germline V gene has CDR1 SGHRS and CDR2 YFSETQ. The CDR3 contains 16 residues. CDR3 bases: TGCGCCAGCAAGGGTATGGACAGCAACTCTGGAAACACCATATATTTT. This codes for CASKGMDSNSGNTIYF.

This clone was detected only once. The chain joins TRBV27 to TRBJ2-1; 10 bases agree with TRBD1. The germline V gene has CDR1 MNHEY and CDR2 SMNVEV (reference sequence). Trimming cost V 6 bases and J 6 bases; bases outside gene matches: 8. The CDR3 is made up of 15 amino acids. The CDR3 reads CASRPNDRGLNEQFF. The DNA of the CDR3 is TGTGCCAGCAGACCCAACGACAGGGGGCTCAATGAGCAGTTCTTC.

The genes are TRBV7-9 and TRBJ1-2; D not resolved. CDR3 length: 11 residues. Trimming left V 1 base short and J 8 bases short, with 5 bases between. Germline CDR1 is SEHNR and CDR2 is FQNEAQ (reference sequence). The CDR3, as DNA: TGTGCCAGCAGCTTAGTTGAGGGCTACACCTTC. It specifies CASSLVEGYTF.

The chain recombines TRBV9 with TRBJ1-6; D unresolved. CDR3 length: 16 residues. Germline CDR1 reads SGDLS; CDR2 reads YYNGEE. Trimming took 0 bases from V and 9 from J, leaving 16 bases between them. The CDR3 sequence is CASSVEPASEGSPLHF. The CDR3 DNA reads TGTGCCAGCAGCGTAGAACCGGCGTCCGAGGGTTCACCCCTCCACTTT.

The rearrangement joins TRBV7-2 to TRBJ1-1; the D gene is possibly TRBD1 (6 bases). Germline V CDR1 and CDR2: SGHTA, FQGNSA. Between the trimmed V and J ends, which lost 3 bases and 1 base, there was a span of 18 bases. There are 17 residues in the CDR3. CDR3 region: CASSLGVRGAGNTEAFF. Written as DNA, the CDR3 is TGTGCCAGCAGCTTGGGGGTCCGGGGGGCAGGGAACACTGAAGCTTTCTTT.

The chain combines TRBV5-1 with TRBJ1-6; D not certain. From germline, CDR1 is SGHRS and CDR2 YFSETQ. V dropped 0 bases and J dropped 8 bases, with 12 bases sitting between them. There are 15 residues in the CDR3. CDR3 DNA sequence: TGCGCCAGCAGCTTGGTGTTCACGTCGGATTCACCCCTCCACTTT. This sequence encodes CASSLVFTSDSPLHF. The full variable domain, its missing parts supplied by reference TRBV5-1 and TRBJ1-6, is KAGVTQTPRYLIKTRGQQVTLSCSPISGHRSVSWYQQTPGQGLQFLFEYFSETQRNKGNFPGRFSGRQFSNSRSEMNVSTLELGDSALYLCASSLVFTSDSPLHFGNGTRLTVT.